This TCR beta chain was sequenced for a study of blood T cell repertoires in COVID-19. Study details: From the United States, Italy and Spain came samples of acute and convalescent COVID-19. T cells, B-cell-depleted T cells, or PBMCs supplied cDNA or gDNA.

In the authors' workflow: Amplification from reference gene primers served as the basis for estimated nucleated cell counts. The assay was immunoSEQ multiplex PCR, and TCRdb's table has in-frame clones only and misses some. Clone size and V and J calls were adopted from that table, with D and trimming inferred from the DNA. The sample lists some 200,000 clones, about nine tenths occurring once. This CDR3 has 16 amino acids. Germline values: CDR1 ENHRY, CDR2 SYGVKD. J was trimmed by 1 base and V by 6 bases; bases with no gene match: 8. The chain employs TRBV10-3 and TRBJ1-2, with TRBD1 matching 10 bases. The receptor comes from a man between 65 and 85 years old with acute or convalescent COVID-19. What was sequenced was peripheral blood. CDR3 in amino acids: CAIRDRQGALNYGYTF. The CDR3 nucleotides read TGTGCCATCAGAGACCGACAGGGGGCCCTTAACTATGGCTACACCTTC.